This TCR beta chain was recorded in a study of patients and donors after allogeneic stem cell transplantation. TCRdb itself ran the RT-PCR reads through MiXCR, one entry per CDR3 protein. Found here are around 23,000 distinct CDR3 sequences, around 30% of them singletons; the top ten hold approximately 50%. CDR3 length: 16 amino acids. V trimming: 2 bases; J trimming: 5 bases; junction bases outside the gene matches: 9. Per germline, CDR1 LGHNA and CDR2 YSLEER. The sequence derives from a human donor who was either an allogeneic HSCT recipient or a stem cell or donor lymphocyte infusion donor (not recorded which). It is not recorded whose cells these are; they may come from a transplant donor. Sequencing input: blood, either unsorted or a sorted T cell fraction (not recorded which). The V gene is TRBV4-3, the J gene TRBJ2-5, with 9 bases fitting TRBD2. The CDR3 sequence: CASSQYYGTSRETQYF. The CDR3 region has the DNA TGCGCCAGCAGCCAATACTATGGGACTAGCAGGGAGACCCAGTACTTC.